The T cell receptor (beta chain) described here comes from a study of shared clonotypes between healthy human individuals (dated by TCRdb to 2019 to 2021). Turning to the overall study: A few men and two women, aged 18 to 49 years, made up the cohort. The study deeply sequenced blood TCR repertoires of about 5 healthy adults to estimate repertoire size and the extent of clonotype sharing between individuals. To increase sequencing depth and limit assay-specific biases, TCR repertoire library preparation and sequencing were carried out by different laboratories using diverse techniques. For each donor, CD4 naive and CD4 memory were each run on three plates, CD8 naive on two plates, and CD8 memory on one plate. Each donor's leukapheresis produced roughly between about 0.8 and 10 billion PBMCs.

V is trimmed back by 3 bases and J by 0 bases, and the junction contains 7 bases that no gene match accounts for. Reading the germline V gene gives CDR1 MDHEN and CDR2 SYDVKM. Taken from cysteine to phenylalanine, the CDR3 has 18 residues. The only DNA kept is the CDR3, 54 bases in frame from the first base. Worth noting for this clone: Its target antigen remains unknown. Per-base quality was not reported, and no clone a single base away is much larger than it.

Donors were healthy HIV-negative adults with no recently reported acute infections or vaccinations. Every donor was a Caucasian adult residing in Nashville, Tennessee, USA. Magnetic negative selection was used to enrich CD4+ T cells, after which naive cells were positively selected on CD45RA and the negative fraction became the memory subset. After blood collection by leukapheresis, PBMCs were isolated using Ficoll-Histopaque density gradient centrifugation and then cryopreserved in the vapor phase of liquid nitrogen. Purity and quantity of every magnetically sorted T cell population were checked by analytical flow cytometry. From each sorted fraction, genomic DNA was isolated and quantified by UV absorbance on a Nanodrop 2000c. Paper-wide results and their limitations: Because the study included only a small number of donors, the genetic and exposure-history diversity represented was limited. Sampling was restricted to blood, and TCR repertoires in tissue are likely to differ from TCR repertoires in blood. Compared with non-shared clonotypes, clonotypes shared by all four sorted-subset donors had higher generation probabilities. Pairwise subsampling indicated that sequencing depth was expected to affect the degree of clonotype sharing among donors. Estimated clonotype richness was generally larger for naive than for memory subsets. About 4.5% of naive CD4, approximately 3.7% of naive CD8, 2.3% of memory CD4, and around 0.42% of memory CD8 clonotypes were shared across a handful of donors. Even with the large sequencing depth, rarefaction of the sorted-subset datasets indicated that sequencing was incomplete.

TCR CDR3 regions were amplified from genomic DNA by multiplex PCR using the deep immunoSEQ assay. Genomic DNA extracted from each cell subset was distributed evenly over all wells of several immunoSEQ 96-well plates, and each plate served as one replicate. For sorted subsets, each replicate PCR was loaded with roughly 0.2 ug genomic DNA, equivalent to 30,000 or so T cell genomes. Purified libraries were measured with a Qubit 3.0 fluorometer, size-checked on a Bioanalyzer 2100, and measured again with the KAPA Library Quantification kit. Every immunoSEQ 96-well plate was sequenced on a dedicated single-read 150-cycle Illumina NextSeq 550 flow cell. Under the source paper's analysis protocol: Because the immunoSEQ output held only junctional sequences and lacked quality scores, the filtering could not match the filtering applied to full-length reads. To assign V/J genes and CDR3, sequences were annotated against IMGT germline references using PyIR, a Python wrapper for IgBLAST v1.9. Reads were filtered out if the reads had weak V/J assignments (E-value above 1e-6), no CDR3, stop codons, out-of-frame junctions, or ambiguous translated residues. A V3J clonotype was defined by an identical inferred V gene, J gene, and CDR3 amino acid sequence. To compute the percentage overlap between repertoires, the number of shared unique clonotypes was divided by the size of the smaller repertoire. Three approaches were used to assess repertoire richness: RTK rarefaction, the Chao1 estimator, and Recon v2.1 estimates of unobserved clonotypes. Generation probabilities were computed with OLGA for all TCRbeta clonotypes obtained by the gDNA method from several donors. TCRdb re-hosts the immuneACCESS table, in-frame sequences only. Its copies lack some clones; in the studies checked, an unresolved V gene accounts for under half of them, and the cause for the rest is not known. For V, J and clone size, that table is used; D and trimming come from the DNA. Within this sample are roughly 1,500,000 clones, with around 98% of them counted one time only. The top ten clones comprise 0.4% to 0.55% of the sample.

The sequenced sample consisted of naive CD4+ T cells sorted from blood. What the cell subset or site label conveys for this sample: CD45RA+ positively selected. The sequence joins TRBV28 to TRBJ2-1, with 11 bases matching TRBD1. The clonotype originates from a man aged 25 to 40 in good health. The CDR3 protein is CASSLRTGGPSSYNEQFF. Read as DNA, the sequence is TGTGCCAGCAGTTTGCGGACAGGGGGCCCGAGCTCCTACAATGAGCAGTTCTTC.